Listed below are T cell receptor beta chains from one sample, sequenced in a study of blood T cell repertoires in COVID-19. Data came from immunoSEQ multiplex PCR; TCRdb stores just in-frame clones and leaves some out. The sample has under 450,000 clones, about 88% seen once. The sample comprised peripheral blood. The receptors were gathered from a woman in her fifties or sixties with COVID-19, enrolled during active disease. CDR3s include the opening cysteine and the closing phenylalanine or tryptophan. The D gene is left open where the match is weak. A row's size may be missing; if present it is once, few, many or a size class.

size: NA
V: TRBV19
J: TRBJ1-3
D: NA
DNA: TGTGCCAGTAGGCGCAGGGAGGCTGGAAACACCATATATTTT
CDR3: CASRRREAGNTIYF

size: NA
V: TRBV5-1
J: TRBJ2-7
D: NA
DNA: TGCGCCAGCAGCTTGGGGACTGCCGAGCAGTACTTC
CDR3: CASSLGTAEQYF

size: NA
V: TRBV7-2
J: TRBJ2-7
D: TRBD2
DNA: TGTGCCAGCAGCTCCCTTACGGGACTAGCGGTCTACGAGCAGTACTTC
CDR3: CASSSLTGLAVYEQYF

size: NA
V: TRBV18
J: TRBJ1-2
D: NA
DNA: TGTGCCAGCTCACCACCGACGGGAGGGGATGCCTACACCTTC
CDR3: CASSPPTGGDAYTF

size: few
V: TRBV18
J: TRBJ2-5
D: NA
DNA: TGTGCCAGCTCACCACCGGCGGGTACCCCCAACCAAGAGACCCAGTACTTC
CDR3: CASSPPAGTPNQETQYF

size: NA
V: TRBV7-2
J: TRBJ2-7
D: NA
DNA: TGTGCCAGCAGCTTAGCTAGCGGACCCTACGAGCAGTACTTC
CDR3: CASSLASGPYEQYF

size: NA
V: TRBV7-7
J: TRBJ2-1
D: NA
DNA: TGTGCCAGCAGCCCTGAGACAGTCTCCTACAATGAGCAGTTCTTC
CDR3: CASSPETVSYNEQFF

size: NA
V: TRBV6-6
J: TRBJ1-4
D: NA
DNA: TGTGCCAGCAGGGCCCTTACAGGCCCTAATGAAAAACTGTTTTTT
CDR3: CASRALTGPNEKLFF

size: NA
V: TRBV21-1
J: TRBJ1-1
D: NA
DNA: TGTGCCAGCAGCCCCCCAGGCGGACACCGATTTTTTATGAACACTGAAGCTTTCTTT
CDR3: CASSPPGGHRFFMNTEAFF

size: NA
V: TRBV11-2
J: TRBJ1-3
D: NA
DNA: TGTGCCAGCAGCTTAGAGCGCGGAAACACCATATATTTT
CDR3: CASSLERGNTIYF

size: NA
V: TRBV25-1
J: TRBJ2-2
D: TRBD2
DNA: TGTGCCAGCAGTGATTTAGCGGGGGGAAACACCGGGGAGCTGTTTTTT
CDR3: CASSDLAGGNTGELFF

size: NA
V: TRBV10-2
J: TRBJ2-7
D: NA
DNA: TGCGCCAGCAGTGAGCCCCGGGTCTCCTACGAGCAGTACTTC
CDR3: CASSEPRVSYEQYF

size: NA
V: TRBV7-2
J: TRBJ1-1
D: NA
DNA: TGTGCCAGCAGCTTAGCCTCAGGGTGGACTGAAGCTTTCTTT
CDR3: CASSLASGWTEAFF

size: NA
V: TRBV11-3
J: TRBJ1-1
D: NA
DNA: TGTGCCAGCAGCTTAGGGCCTGAAGCTTTCTTT
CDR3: CASSLGPEAFF

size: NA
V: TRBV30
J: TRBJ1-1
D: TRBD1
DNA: TGTGCCTGGGCGGGACAGCAGAACACTGAAGCTTTCTTT
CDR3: CAWAGQQNTEAFF

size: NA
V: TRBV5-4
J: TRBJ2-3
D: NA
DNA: TGTGCCAGCAGGCCCGGGACACCAACTAGCACAGATACGCAGTATTTT
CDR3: CASRPGTPTSTDTQYF

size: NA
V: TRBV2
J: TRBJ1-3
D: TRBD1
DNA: TGTGCCAGCAGTCGGGACAGCTCTGGAAACACCATATATTTT
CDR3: CASSRDSSGNTIYF

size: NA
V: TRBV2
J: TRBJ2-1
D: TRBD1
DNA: TGTGCCAGCAACAGGGGTTTTGACAATGAGCAGTTCTTC
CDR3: CASNRGFDNEQFF

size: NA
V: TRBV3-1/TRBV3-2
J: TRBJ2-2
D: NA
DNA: TGTGCCAGCAGCCCCGACGAGGTTACCGGGGAGCTGTTTTTT
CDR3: CASSPDEVTGELFF

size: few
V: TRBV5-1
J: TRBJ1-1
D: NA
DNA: TGCGCCAGCAGCTTGGCAATTGGGGCGGACACTGAAGCTTTCTTT
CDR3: CASSLAIGADTEAFF

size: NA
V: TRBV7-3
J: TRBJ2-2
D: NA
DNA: TGTGCCAGCAGCTTAATGTCTAGCAGTGTCACCGGGGAGCTGTTTTTT
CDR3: CASSLMSSSVTGELFF

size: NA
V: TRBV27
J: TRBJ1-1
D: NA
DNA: TGTGCCAGCAGTTTCCAGTTGAACACTGAAGCTTTCTTT
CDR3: CASSFQLNTEAFF

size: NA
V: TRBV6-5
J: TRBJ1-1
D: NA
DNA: TGTGCCAGCAGTAATTCAGGGCTTCGCACTGAAGCTTTCTTT
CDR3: CASSNSGLRTEAFF

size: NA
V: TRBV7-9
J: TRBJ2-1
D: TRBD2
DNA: TGTGCCAGCAGCGGGCGACTAGCGGGGGGTACCTACAATGAGCAGTTCTTC
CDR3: CASSGRLAGGTYNEQFF

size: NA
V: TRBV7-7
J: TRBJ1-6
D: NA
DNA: TGTGCCAGCAGCTTAACGCAGAATTCACCCCTCCACTTT
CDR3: CASSLTQNSPLHF

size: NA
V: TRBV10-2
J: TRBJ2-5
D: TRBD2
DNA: TGCGCCAGCCGTCTGGGACTAGCGGGAGAGACCCAGTACTTC
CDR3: CASRLGLAGETQYF

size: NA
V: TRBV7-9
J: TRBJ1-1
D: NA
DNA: TGTGCCAGCAGCCCCCATCAGGCTGGCACTGAAGCTTTCTTT
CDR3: CASSPHQAGTEAFF

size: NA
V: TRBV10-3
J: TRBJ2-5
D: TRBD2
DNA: TGTGCCATCAGAGGACTAGCGGGGGGGTACCAAGAGACCCAGTACTTC
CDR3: CAIRGLAGGYQETQYF

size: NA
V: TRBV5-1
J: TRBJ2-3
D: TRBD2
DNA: TGCGCCAGCAGCTTGGAGGCGCAGCGGGGAACGGGCACAGATACGCAGTATTTT
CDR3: CASSLEAQRGTGTDTQYF

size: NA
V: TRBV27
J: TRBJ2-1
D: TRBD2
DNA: TGTGCCAGCAGTCTGCGGGGGAGCTCCTACAATGAGCAGTTCTTC
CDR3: CASSLRGSSYNEQFF

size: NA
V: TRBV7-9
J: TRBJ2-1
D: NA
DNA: TGTGCCAGCAGCTCGGCAGTCGGGAAACGGGGGTTCTTC
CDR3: CASSSAVGKRGFF

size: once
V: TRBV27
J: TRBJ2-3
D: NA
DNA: TGTGCCAGCAGTTTATCGCGGGGGCTAGCTACAGATACGCAGTATTTT
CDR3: CASSLSRGLATDTQYF

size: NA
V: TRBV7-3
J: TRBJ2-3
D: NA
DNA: TGTGCCAGCAGCTTCCTTCGGGGTGTGGGCACAGATACGCAGTATTTT
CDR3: CASSFLRGVGTDTQYF

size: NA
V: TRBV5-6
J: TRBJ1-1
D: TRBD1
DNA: TGTGCCAGCAGTAGACAGGGTAGGGACACTGAAGCTTTCTTT
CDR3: CASSRQGRDTEAFF

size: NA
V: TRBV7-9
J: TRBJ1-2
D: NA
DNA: TGTGCCAGCACCTCACGGGTTCTAGATGGCTACACCTTC
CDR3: CASTSRVLDGYTF

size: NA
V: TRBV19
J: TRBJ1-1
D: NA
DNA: TGTGCCAGTAGTATCTCAACCCGGGGGGGGGAATCTTTCTTT
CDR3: CASSISTRGGESFF

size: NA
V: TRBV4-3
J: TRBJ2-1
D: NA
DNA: TGCGCCAGCAGCCAAGATTACAATAGCGGAATCTACAATGAGCAGTTCTTC
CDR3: CASSQDYNSGIYNEQFF

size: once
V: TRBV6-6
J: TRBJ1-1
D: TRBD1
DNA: TGTGCCAGCAGCCAACAGGGGAGCACTGAAGCTTTCTTT
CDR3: CASSQQGSTEAFF

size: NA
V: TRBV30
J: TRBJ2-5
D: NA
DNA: TGTGCCTGGTCCTGGGACACCACCCAAGAGACCCAGTACTTC
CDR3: CAWSWDTTQETQYF

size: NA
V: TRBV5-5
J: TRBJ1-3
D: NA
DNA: TGTGCCAGCAGCCAAACAGGAACCGGAAACACCATATATTTT
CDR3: CASSQTGTGNTIYF

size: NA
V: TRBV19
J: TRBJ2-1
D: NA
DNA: TGTGCCAGTAGTATAGCGGCGAGGTTCTACAATGAGCAGTTCTTC
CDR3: CASSIAARFYNEQFF

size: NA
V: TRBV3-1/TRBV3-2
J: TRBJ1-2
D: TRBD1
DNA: TGTGCCAGCAGCCAACTTAGCAGGGGGTCGGGCTACACCTTC
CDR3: CASSQLSRGSGYTF

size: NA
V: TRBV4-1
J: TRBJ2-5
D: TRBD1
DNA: TGCGCCAGCAGCTACCGATGGGGACAGGGGGCGGAGGGGACCCAGTACTTC
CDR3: CASSYRWGQGAEGTQYF

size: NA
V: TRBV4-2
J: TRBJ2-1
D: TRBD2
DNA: TGTGCCAGCAGCCAAGATGGAAGCGGGGATTCCTACAATGAGCAGTTCTTC
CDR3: CASSQDGSGDSYNEQFF

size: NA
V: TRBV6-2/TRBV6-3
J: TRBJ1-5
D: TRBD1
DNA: TGTGCCAGCAGTGGGACAGGGATGAGCAATCAGCCCCAGCATTTT
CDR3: CASSGTGMSNQPQHF

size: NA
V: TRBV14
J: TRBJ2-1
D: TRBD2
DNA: TGTGCCAGCAGCCGCCGTGGGACTAGCGGGTACAATGAGCAGTTCTTC
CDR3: CASSRRGTSGYNEQFF

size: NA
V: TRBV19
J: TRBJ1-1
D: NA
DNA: TGTGCCAGTAGTATAGACCTAACGATGAACACTGAAGCTTTCTTT
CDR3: CASSIDLTMNTEAFF

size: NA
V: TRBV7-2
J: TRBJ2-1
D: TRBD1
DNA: TGTGCCAGCAGCTTAGTAGCAACAGGGGGTGTCAATGAGCAGTTCTTC
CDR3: CASSLVATGGVNEQFF

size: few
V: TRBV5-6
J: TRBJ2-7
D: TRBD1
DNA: TGTGCCAGCAGCTTGATGACAGGGGTCGAGCAGTACTTC
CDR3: CASSLMTGVEQYF

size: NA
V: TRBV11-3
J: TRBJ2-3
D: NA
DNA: TGTGCCAGCAGCTCCCCGGGGCGGCGGGACACAGATACGCAGTATTTT
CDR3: CASSSPGRRDTDTQYF

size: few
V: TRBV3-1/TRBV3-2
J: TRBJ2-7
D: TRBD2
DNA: TGTGCCAGCAGCCAAGAGCGGGGGTACGAGCAGTACTTC
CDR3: CASSQERGYEQYF